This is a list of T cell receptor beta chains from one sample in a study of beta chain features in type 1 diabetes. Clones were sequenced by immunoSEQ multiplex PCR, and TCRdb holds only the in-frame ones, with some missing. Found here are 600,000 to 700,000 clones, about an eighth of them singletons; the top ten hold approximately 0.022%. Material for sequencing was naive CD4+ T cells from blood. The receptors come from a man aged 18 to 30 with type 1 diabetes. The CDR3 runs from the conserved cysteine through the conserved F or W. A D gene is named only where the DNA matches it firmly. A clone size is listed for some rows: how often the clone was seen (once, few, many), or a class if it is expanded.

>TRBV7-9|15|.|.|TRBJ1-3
TGTGCCAGCAGGCGAGCGACAGGAGCGCCCAACACCATATATTTT
CASRRATGAPNTIYF
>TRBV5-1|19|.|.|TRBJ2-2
TGCGCCAGCAGCTTCTCCCAATCCGCAGGGGCCCCGAACACCGGGGAGCTGTTTTTT
CASSFSQSAGAPNTGELFF
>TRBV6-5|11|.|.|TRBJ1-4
TGTGCCAGCCGTGGAGGTGAAAAACTGTTTTTT
CASRGGEKLFF
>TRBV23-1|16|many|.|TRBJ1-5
TGCGCCAGCAGTCAACATCAGGGAGGGAGCAATCAGCCCCAGCATTTT
CASSQHQGGSNQPQHF
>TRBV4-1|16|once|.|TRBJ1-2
TGCGCCAGCAGCCAAGAAGTGGTCCAGGGCGCAGGTGGCTACACCTTC
CASSQEVVQGAGGYTF
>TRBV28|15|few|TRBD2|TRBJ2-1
TGTGCCAGCAGTTTCAGGCGGGGGACGTACAATGAGCAGTTCTTC
CASSFRRGTYNEQFF
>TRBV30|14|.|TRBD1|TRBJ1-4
TGTGCCTGGAGCAGGGGGGACAGGGCTGAAAAACTGTTTTTT
CAWSRGDRAEKLFF
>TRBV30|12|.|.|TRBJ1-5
TGTGCCTGGAGTGGGGGGGACCCTCCCCAGCATTTT
CAWSGGDPPQHF
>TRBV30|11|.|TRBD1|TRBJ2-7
TGTGCCTGGGCCACAGGGGTCGAGCAGTACTTC
CAWATGVEQYF
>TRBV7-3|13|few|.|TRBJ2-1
TGTGCCAGCAGCTTACGCCCAGGGGATGAGCAGTTCTTC
CASSLRPGDEQFF
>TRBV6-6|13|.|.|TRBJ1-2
TGTGCCAGCAGCTTACAGGGTCTTGCTGGCTACACCTTC
CASSLQGLAGYTF
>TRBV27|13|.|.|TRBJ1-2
TGTGCCAGCAGTTTTGATCGCGGCTATGGCTACACCTTC
CASSFDRGYGYTF
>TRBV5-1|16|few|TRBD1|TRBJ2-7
TGCGCCAGCAGCTTTCGCGTGAGGGGACAGCCCTACGAGCAGTACTTC
CASSFRVRGQPYEQYF
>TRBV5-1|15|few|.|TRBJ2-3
TGCGCCAGCAGCTTGGAAGGGCACCGCACAGATACGCAGTATTTT
CASSLEGHRTDTQYF
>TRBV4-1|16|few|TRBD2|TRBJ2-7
TGCGCCAGCAGCCAAGACGGGACTAGCGGGGACCACGAGCAGTACTTC
CASSQDGTSGDHEQYF
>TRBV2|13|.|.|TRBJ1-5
TGTGCCAGCAGTGAACAGGGTGGACAGCCCCAGCATTTT
CASSEQGGQPQHF
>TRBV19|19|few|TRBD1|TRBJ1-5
TGTGCCAGTAGTGGCCCGGAGGGGGCGAACCTGTATAGCAATCAGCCCCAGCATTTT
CASSGPEGANLYSNQPQHF
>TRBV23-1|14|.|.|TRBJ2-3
TGCGCCACTAATGGGGACTGTGGCGCAGATACGCAGTATTTT
CATNGDCGADTQYF
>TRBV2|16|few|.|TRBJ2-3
TGTGCCACTCGAAAATCCGAGACGGTGGGGGCAGATACGCAGTATTTT
CATRKSETVGADTQYF
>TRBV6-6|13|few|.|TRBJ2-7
TGTGCCAGCAACAAACTCGGGCAGGGGCAGCAGTACTTC
CASNKLGQGQQYF
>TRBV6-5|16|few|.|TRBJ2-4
TGTGCCAGCAGTTACCGAATGGGTTGGGGCAAAAACATTCAGTACTTC
CASSYRMGWGKNIQYF
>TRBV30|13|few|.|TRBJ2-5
TGTGCCTGGAGTGGTACCCTGGGGGAGACCCAGTACTTC
CAWSGTLGETQYF
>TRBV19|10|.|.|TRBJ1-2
TGTGCCAGTAAAGGGACTGGCTACACCTTC
CASKGTGYTF
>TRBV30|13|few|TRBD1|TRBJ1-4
TGTGCCTGGGCCGGACAGGGGTTTGAAAAACTGTTTTTT
CAWAGQGFEKLFF
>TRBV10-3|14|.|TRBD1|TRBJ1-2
TGTGCCATCAGTGAGTCGCAGGGGGAGAGTGGCTACACCTTC
CAISESQGESGYTF
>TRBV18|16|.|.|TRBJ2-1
TGTGCCAGCTCACCACCGTCTCCCTTCTCCTACAATGAGCAGTTCTTC
CASSPPSPFSYNEQFF
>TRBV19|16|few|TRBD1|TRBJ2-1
TGTGCCAGTAGACCTCCGGGGACAGGGCTCTACAATGAGCAGTTCTTC
CASRPPGTGLYNEQFF
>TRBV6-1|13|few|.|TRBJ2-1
TGTGCCAGCTGGGACGGCTCCTACAATGAGCAGTTCTTC
CASWDGSYNEQFF
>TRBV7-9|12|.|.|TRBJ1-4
TGTGCCAGCAGCCCCATTGGGGAAAAACTGTTTTTT
CASSPIGEKLFF
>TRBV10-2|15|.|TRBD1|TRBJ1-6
TGCGCCAGCAGTGAGGGACAGGGGGATAATTCACCCCTCCACTTT
CASSEGQGDNSPLHF
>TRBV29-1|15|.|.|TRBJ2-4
TGCAGCGTTGAAGAAGGGCAAAGAGGTTCGGCCATTCAGTACTTC
CSVEEGQRGSAIQYF
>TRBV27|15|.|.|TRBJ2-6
TGTGCCAGCAGTTTATGGGGGACTGGGGCCAACGTCCTGACTTTC
CASSLWGTGANVLTF
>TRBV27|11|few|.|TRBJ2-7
TGTGCCACTAGTACCCAGGGGCAGCAGTACTTC
CATSTQGQQYF
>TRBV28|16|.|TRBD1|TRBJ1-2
TGTGCCAGCACCCTACCCCCGGGACAGGGATTTCGTGGCTACACCTTC
CASTLPPGQGFRGYTF
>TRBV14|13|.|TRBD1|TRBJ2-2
TGTGCCAGTGACAGGGGAGGCACCGGGGAGCTGTTTTTT
CASDRGGTGELFF
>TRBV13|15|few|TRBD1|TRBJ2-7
TGTGCCAGCAGCTCGGGGACAGGGGAGGCTTACGAGCAGTACTTC
CASSSGTGEAYEQYF
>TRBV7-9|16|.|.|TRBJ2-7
TGTGCCAGCAGCTCCCGGGACTCTGATCAGCTTTACGAGCAGTACTTC
CASSSRDSDQLYEQYF
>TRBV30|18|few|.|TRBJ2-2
TGTGCCTGGAACGATCGGGGGGCACTACTCGCGAACACCGGGGAGCTGTTTTTT
CAWNDRGALLANTGELFF
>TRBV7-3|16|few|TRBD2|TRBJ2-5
TGTGCCAGCAGCTTAACTAGCGGGGGGCCCCAAGAGACCCAGTACTTC
CASSLTSGGPQETQYF
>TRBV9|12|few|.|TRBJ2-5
TGTGCCAGCAGGGGGGCGGAAGAGACCCAGTACTTC
CASRGAEETQYF
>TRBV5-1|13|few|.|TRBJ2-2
TGCGCCAGCAGCTATCCAACCACCGGGGAGCTGTTTTTT
CASSYPTTGELFF